The TCR beta chain described here comes from a study of human T cells and chemical hapten exposure. General study points: Expanded TCR counts at PT1 went up together with patch test score, a positive correlation.

From the RACE reads, TCRdb called clonotypes with MiXCR, one entry per CDR3 protein. The table lists 300,000 to 400,000 distinct CDR3 sequences, around 7% of them singletons. This clonotype was picked up one time. Antigen: not known. This CDR3 is 16 amino acids long. Germline loops: CDR1 MNHEY, CDR2 SVGAGI. Trimming took 0 bases from V and 4 from J, leaving 15 bases between them. Noted time point: patch test 1, 2 weeks after DPC sensitization. As to treatment: therapeutic diphenylcyclopropenone sensitization with weekly scalp DPC. Whole blood that had not been fractionated was the source of extracted total RNA.

This chain joins TRBV6-5 and TRBJ1-2, with D possibly TRBD1 on 5 matching bases. The clonotype comes from a woman younger than 35 with alopecia areata. Some clones in this sample may be carry-over from other donors' samples. The sequencing here drew on whole blood, taken in connection with sensitization to the hapten diphenylcyclopropenone (DPC). The CDR3 here is CASSYSGPAFGYGYTF. The CDR3 nucleotides are TGTGCCAGCAGTTACTCGGGACCGGCCTTTGGCTATGGCTACACCTTC.